This is a list of T cell receptor beta chains from one sample in a study of cytomegalovirus exposure and HLA in healthy donors. Sequencing was performed with immunoSEQ multiplex PCR; in TCRdb, only in-frame clones are kept and a portion is missing. Here the sample table reports around 44,000 clones. The source material was PBMCs. Receptors originate from a male donor in good health and CMV-seropositive. Both conserved end residues are part of each CDR3. The D gene is left open where the match is weak.

D gene: TRBD1; V gene: TRBV7-6; J gene: TRBJ2-7; CDR3 DNA: TGTGCCAGCAGCGAAAAGGACAGGGCGATCTACGAGCAGTACTTC; CDR3 protein: CASSEKDRAIYEQYF
D gene: TRBD1; V gene: TRBV18; J gene: TRBJ2-7; CDR3 DNA: TGTGCCAGCTCACCAGGACAGGGCATTAAAGGGTCCTACGAGCAGTACTTC; CDR3 protein: CASSPGQGIKGSYEQYF
D gene: .; V gene: TRBV4-1; J gene: TRBJ2-1; CDR3 DNA: TGCGCCAGCAGCGATCTAGTCAATCGGAATGAGCAGTTCTTC; CDR3 protein: CASSDLVNRNEQFF
D gene: TRBD2; V gene: TRBV7-6; J gene: TRBJ2-1; CDR3 DNA: TGTGCCAGCAGCCCCGACGGGGGGAATGAGCAGTTCTTC; CDR3 protein: CASSPDGGNEQFF
D gene: .; V gene: TRBV4-1; J gene: TRBJ1-1; CDR3 DNA: TGCGCCAGCAGCCGGATCGGGGAGGTGGTCCCTGAAGCTTTCTTT; CDR3 protein: CASSRIGEVVPEAFF
D gene: .; V gene: TRBV27; J gene: TRBJ1-4; CDR3 DNA: TGTGCCAGCAGTTTAGGGGGGGCTAATGAAAAACTGTTTTTT; CDR3 protein: CASSLGGANEKLFF
D gene: .; V gene: TRBV7-8; J gene: TRBJ2-3; CDR3 DNA: TGTGCCAGCATCCTCAGGGGGGGCACAGATACGCAGTATTTT; CDR3 protein: CASILRGGTDTQYF
D gene: .; V gene: TRBV7-2; J gene: TRBJ2-4; CDR3 DNA: TGTGCCAGCAGCTTAGTGGCTAGCGCAGCGAACATTCAGTACTTC; CDR3 protein: CASSLVASAANIQYF
D gene: .; V gene: TRBV5-6; J gene: TRBJ2-1; CDR3 DNA: TGTGCCAGCAATCCGGGGTCCTACAATGAGCAGTTCTTC; CDR3 protein: CASNPGSYNEQFF
D gene: .; V gene: TRBV19; J gene: TRBJ1-5; CDR3 DNA: TGTGCCAGTAATTGGTGGGGCAGGGAGGATCAGCCCCAGCATTTT; CDR3 protein: CASNWWGREDQPQHF
D gene: .; V gene: TRBV5-5; J gene: TRBJ1-1; CDR3 DNA: TGTGCCAGCAGCTTGGTATCCAGGGACACTGAAGCTTTCTTT; CDR3 protein: CASSLVSRDTEAFF
D gene: TRBD1; V gene: TRBV19; J gene: TRBJ2-1; CDR3 DNA: TGTGCCAGTAGTAGTGGACAGGGAGCGAATGAGCAGTTCTTC; CDR3 protein: CASSSGQGANEQFF
D gene: .; V gene: TRBV30; J gene: TRBJ1-2; CDR3 DNA: TGTGCCTGGAGTGCCCGACATACAGGGAACTATGGCTACACCTTC; CDR3 protein: CAWSARHTGNYGYTF
D gene: TRBD1; V gene: TRBV6-6; J gene: TRBJ1-2; CDR3 DNA: TGTGCCAGCAGCGCCGGACAGGCCTATGGCTACACCTTC; CDR3 protein: CASSAGQAYGYTF
D gene: TRBD1; V gene: TRBV7-9; J gene: TRBJ1-2; CDR3 DNA: TGTGCCAGCAGCTTAGCGCCGGGACAGGGAGTCTACACCTTC; CDR3 protein: CASSLAPGQGVYTF
D gene: .; V gene: TRBV11-3; J gene: TRBJ2-5; CDR3 DNA: TGTGCCAGCAGCTTTTGGCCAGGACAAGAGACCCAGTACTTC; CDR3 protein: CASSFWPGQETQYF
D gene: .; V gene: TRBV28; J gene: TRBJ2-6; CDR3 DNA: TGTGCCAGCATTTACCGGGGCTCTGGGGCCAACGTCCTGACTTTC; CDR3 protein: CASIYRGSGANVLTF
D gene: .; V gene: TRBV6-5; J gene: TRBJ1-1; CDR3 DNA: TGTGCCAGCAGTTACTCAGCAGCCCTAGGCACTGAAGCTTTCTTT; CDR3 protein: CASSYSAALGTEAFF
D gene: .; V gene: TRBV4-3; J gene: TRBJ2-2; CDR3 DNA: TGCGCCAGCAGCCAAGCCGAGACAGTCACCGGGGAGCTGTTTTTT; CDR3 protein: CASSQAETVTGELFF
D gene: .; V gene: TRBV5-1; J gene: TRBJ2-3; CDR3 DNA: TGCGCCAGCAGCTCCCGGGACTCCATCACAGATACGCAGTATTTT; CDR3 protein: CASSSRDSITDTQYF
D gene: .; V gene: TRBV7-9; J gene: TRBJ1-4; CDR3 DNA: TGTGCCAGCAGCTTCCCTAGGGGGGGGAAGGATGAAAAACTGTTTTTT; CDR3 protein: CASSFPRGGKDEKLFF
D gene: TRBD1; V gene: TRBV5-1; J gene: TRBJ1-6; CDR3 DNA: TGCGCCAGCAGCTTGGTAGCAGGGGGAAATTCACCCCTCCACTTT; CDR3 protein: CASSLVAGGNSPLHF
D gene: TRBD1; V gene: TRBV6-9; J gene: TRBJ2-7; CDR3 DNA: TGTGCCAGCAGTTCATACAGGGGGCCCTACGAGCAGTACTTC; CDR3 protein: CASSSYRGPYEQYF
D gene: TRBD2; V gene: TRBV27; J gene: TRBJ2-6; CDR3 DNA: TGTGCCAGCAGGCGGACTAGCGCCACTGGGGCCAACGTCCTGACTTTC; CDR3 protein: CASRRTSATGANVLTF
D gene: .; V gene: TRBV11-1; J gene: TRBJ2-4; CDR3 DNA: TGTGCCAGCAGCTTAGGCGGGACAGTTCTAGCCAAAAACATTCAGTACTTC; CDR3 protein: CASSLGGTVLAKNIQYF
D gene: TRBD1; V gene: TRBV19; J gene: TRBJ2-2; CDR3 DNA: TGTGCCAGTGTCCCAGGGGGATACCTTAACACCGGGGAGCTGTTTTTT; CDR3 protein: CASVPGGYLNTGELFF
D gene: TRBD1; V gene: TRBV27; J gene: TRBJ1-5; CDR3 DNA: TGTGCCAGCAGTTTACGGGACAGTAATCAGCCCCAGCATTTT; CDR3 protein: CASSLRDSNQPQHF
D gene: TRBD1; V gene: TRBV5-1; J gene: TRBJ2-5; CDR3 DNA: TGCGCCAGTATAGGGACAGCTCAAGAGACCCAGTACTTC; CDR3 protein: CASIGTAQETQYF
D gene: TRBD2; V gene: TRBV7-9; J gene: TRBJ2-5; CDR3 DNA: TGTGCCAGCAGCCGGACTAGCGGGGGCCATCCAGGGGAGACCCAGTACTTC; CDR3 protein: CASSRTSGGHPGETQYF
D gene: .; V gene: TRBV30; J gene: TRBJ2-3; CDR3 DNA: TGTGCCTGGAGTGTACGGGGGATCCCCACAGATACGCAGTATTTT; CDR3 protein: CAWSVRGIPTDTQYF
D gene: TRBD1; V gene: TRBV7-6; J gene: TRBJ1-2; CDR3 DNA: TGTGCCAGCAGCCCTCGGACAGGGAGCGACCCGGGGTATGGCTACACCTTC; CDR3 protein: CASSPRTGSDPGYGYTF
D gene: .; V gene: TRBV9; J gene: TRBJ1-6; CDR3 DNA: TGTGCCAGCAGCCCTCGGACACCAGGTTCACCCCTCCACTTT; CDR3 protein: CASSPRTPGSPLHF
D gene: .; V gene: TRBV19; J gene: TRBJ2-7; CDR3 DNA: TGTGCCAGTAGTATAGGGTCGGGGGCCTACGAGCAGTACTTC; CDR3 protein: CASSIGSGAYEQYF
D gene: TRBD1; V gene: TRBV5-6; J gene: TRBJ2-3; CDR3 DNA: TGTGCCAGCAGCTTAACCGGGACAGGGTACACAGATACGCAGTATTTT; CDR3 protein: CASSLTGTGYTDTQYF
D gene: .; V gene: TRBV6-5; J gene: TRBJ1-2; CDR3 DNA: TGTGCCAGCAGTCAACAGGGATTCGGCTACACCTTC; CDR3 protein: CASSQQGFGYTF
D gene: .; V gene: TRBV27; J gene: TRBJ1-4; CDR3 DNA: TGTGCCAGCAGTTTGGCAGGGGTGGGGGATGAAAAACTGTTTTTT; CDR3 protein: CASSLAGVGDEKLFF
D gene: .; V gene: TRBV11-1; J gene: TRBJ2-7; CDR3 DNA: TGTGCCAGCAGCTTTTCGGGGGAATCCTACGAGCAGTACTTC; CDR3 protein: CASSFSGESYEQYF
D gene: .; V gene: TRBV7-6; J gene: TRBJ2-7; CDR3 DNA: TGTGCCAGCAGCTTAGCGGGGGGAAGCTACGAGCAGTACTTC; CDR3 protein: CASSLAGGSYEQYF
D gene: .; V gene: TRBV2; J gene: TRBJ2-7; CDR3 DNA: TGTGCCAGCCTCCGGGACACAACCCAGGCCGAGCAGTACTTC; CDR3 protein: CASLRDTTQAEQYF
D gene: TRBD1; V gene: TRBV4-1; J gene: TRBJ1-1; CDR3 DNA: TGCGCCAGCAGCCTAACAGGGGGCGACACTGAAGCTTTCTTT; CDR3 protein: CASSLTGGDTEAFF